The clone carrying this T cell receptor beta chain has a count of ten or more. The antigen remains unidentified. The sample comes from a study of human T cells and chemical hapten exposure. Study results and limitations: Because all patients had alopecia, their immune responses might differ from healthy ones. No shift was seen in TCRs above 1 in 1000 frequency with DPC sensitization.

Trimming took 4 bases from V and 2 from J, leaving 9 bases between them. Germline V gene lookup returns CDR1 SGHDT and CDR2 YYEEEE. This CDR3 has 13 residues. Time point indicated: pre-sensitization, week 0. Noted treatment: therapeutic diphenylcyclopropenone sensitization with weekly scalp DPC. Donation of samples came from alopecia patients who were 18 to 70 years old and suitable for DPC. In the study's own analysis: There were a median of roughly 100,000 TCRs per sample, with a range from 23,224 to 690,600. A single record per CDR3 protein comes from TCRdb applying MiXCR to the RACE reads. These V and J calls derive from TCRdb rather than the authors' analysis. The top ten hold around 3.6% of the sample, which has tens of thousands of distinct CDR3 sequences, approximately 9.9% seen once.

This chain connects TRBV5-6 to TRBJ2-5, with D perhaps TRBD1 (6 bases). Sequences were derived from whole blood, sampled in connection with sensitization to the hapten diphenylcyclopropenone (DPC). The receptor was derived from a woman in her thirties or forties with alopecia areata. Some clones in this sample may be carry-over from other donors' samples. The CDR3 loop reads CASSRTDQETQYF. CDR3 sequence (DNA): TGTGCCAGCAGCCGGACAGATCAAGAGACCCAGTACTTC. Together with reference TRBV5-6 and TRBJ2-5, the CDR3 gives the full variable domain: DAGVTQSPTHLIKTRGQQVTLRCSPKSGHDTVSWYQQALGQGPQFIFQYYEEEERQRGNFPDRFSGHQFPNYSSELNVNALLLGDSALYLCASSRTDQETQYFGPGTRLLVL.